Included here is one TCR beta chain sequence, with context. Its antigen is undetermined. The source of the sample is a study of OX40 agonist ivuxolimab in advanced cancers. Across the whole study: While on treatment, patients had intravenous ivuxolimab at 0.01 to 10 mg/kg every 2 weeks.

Profiling relied on immunoSEQ multiplex PCR, and the TCRdb table lists in-frame clones only, not all of them. The profile covers about 82,000 clones, with 85% to 90% appearing a single time and around 6.3% taken by the ten largest. Blood sampling took place at baseline, cycle 4 day 1, and cycle 7 day 1. Trimming removed 3 bases at V and 0 bases at J, with 12 bases between. CDR1 is SGDLS, CDR2 YYNGEE, per germline. The CDR3 runs 15 residues. Overall study results and limits: Expanded clones were, on average, more numerous among CD8+ T cells than CD4+. CD4+ and CD8+ blood T cells expanded clonally by week 6 at 0.1 to 3.0 mg/kg.

The chain is built from TRBV9 and TRBJ1-1; a possible D gene is TRBD1 (5 bases). The material was CD4+ or CD8+ T cells sorted from blood, obtained in a trial of the OX40 agonist ivuxolimab. This receptor was obtained from an adult with an advanced solid tumor such as melanoma, head and neck, liver or kidney cancer. The CDR3 DNA follows: TGTGCCAGCAGCGGGGGGAGGACACTGAACACTGAAGCTTTCTTT. Protein product: CASSGGRTLNTEAFF. The variable domain in full, with the rest retrieved from reference TRBV9 and TRBJ1-1, is DSGVTQTPKHLITATGQRVTLRCSPRSGDLSVYWYQQSLDQGLQFLIQYYNGEERAKGNILERFSAQQFPDLHSELNLSSLELGDSALYFCASSGGRTLNTEAFFGQGTRLTVV.